This record covers a single T cell receptor beta chain. The data originate from a study of naive and memory T cell subsets. With V trimmed by 0 bases and J by 3 bases, 6 bases remained unmatched. Germline CDR1 and CDR2: DFQATT and SNEGSKA (reference sequence). The CDR3 has 15 amino acids. Adult healthy volunteers gave 2.5 ml peripheral blood for whole-blood RNA. Alpha and beta constant region primers primed reverse transcription for blood and skin samples. A single record per CDR3 protein comes from TCRdb applying MiXCR to the 5' RACE reads. The repertoire has 20,000 to 30,000 distinct CDR3 sequences, under 30% of them found once; the top ten carry around 1.9%.

This chain joins TRBV20-1 and TRBJ1-1; 8 bases map to TRBD1. The sequence was obtained from a female donor in good health. The CDR3 protein is CSARDLTGEDTEAFF. Written as DNA, the CDR3 is TGCAGTGCTAGAGACCTGACAGGGGAGGACACTGAAGCTTTCTTT.